These T cell receptor beta chains were read from a single sample in a study of cytomegalovirus exposure and HLA in healthy donors. This table comes from immunoSEQ multiplex PCR, and its TCRdb copy is limited to in-frame clones, with some not included. The data hold 200,000 to 250,000 clones, with approximately 70% observed a single time. The sequenced material came from PBMCs. These TCRs come from a man in his forties in good health and CMV-seropositive. Both conserved end residues are part of each CDR3. Each record gives: D gene, CDR3 length, J gene, V gene, clone size, CDR3 DNA, CDR3 protein. The D gene is left open where the match is weak. Part of the rows lack a size; the others show once, few, many or a class for expanded clones.

NA	15	TRBJ2-7	TRBV6-6	NA	TGTGCCAGCAGTTACGAGGGGACACCAACCTACGAGCAGTACTTC	CASSYEGTPTYEQYF
NA	15	TRBJ1-4	TRBV2	NA	TGTGCCAGCAGTGTGTTCGGGAATTCTAATGAAAAACTGTTTTTT	CASSVFGNSNEKLFF
NA	18	TRBJ2-4	TRBV19	NA	TGTGCCAGTAGTATGGGGCGGGGGCCCGGTGGGGCCAAAAACATTCAGTACTTC	CASSMGRGPGGAKNIQYF
TRBD1	16	TRBJ2-7	TRBV27	few	TGTGCCAGCAGTTTTGTCCGGGTGAGACAGGGGGACGAGCAGTACTTC	CASSFVRVRQGDEQYF
TRBD2	19	TRBJ2-2	TRBV2	NA	TGTGCCAGCAGTGACGGGACTAGCGGGGGATACACTATTACCGGGGAGCTGTTTTTT	CASSDGTSGGYTITGELFF
NA	14	TRBJ1-1	TRBV29-1	NA	TGCAGCGTTGAAGATCTCCGGGTTAACACTGAAGCTTTCTTT	CSVEDLRVNTEAFF
NA	13	TRBJ2-1	TRBV5-4	NA	TGTGCCAGCAGAACGGACACACACAATGAGCAGTTCTTC	CASRTDTHNEQFF
NA	15	TRBJ1-6	TRBV5-1	NA	TGCGCCAGCAGCTTGGATCCTCCCTATAATTCACCCCTCCACTTT	CASSLDPPYNSPLHF
TRBD1	14	TRBJ1-5	TRBV10-1	NA	TGCGCCAGCAGTCCGGACAGGGCTCATCAGCCCCAGCATTTT	CASSPDRAHQPQHF
TRBD1	18	TRBJ1-4	TRBV18	few	TGTGCCAGCTCACCGACCCTACGGCCGGGACAGGAGGGTGAAAAACTGTTTTTT	CASSPTLRPGQEGEKLFF
TRBD1	13	TRBJ1-2	TRBV9	NA	TGTGCCAGCAGCGCTGAGGGGGCCTATGGCTACACCTTC	CASSAEGAYGYTF
TRBD2	16	TRBJ2-3	TRBV5-6	few	TGTGCCAGCAGCTTAAGGGCGGGGGGGAGCACAGATACGCAGTATTTT	CASSLRAGGSTDTQYF
TRBD1	15	TRBJ1-1	TRBV9	NA	TGTGCCAGCAGCGTAGACAGGGGAGATGGCACTGAAGCTTTCTTT	CASSVDRGDGTEAFF
TRBD2	16	TRBJ2-5	TRBV4-1	NA	TGCGCCAGCTCTCTGACTAGCGGGGGTCTTACAGAGACCCAGTACTTC	CASSLTSGGLTETQYF
NA	16	TRBJ1-4	TRBV4-3	once	TGCGCCAGCAGCCAAGGCGGGGAGGGCACTAATGAAAAACTGTTTTTT	CASSQGGEGTNEKLFF
NA	15	TRBJ2-7	TRBV2	NA	TGTGCCAGCAGTGGGGTGACTTGGGGGCCCTACGAGCAGTACTTC	CASSGVTWGPYEQYF
TRBD2	18	TRBJ2-5	TRBV13	once	TGTGCCAGCAGCTTACGGGTGACTAGCGGGGGCCCGCAAGAGACCCAGTACTTC	CASSLRVTSGGPQETQYF
TRBD2	16	TRBJ2-3	TRBV4-1	few	TGCGCCAGCAGCCGAACTAGCGGGGGGGCGGAAGATACGCAGTATTTT	CASSRTSGGAEDTQYF